A single sample gave rise to the 11 T cell receptor beta chains below, sequenced in a study of cytomegalovirus exposure and HLA in healthy donors. The repertoire was sequenced with immunoSEQ multiplex PCR; TCRdb's copy has only in-frame clones and lacks some. The sample lists roughly 150,000 clones, just under 85% occurring once. Sequenced material: PBMCs. The receptors here all came from a young man in good health and CMV-seropositive.

V usage is TRBV7-2 and J usage is TRBJ2-3; D remains unclear. CDR1 SGHTA and CDR2 FQGNSA come from the germline V gene. The CDR3 covers 11 residues. Trimming stripped 5 bases from V and 9 bases from J, with 9 bases between. The CDR3 loop reads CASSRRETQYF. The DNA of the CDR3 is TGTGCCAGCAGCCGTCGAGAAACGCAGTATTTT.

The sample holds a few counts of this clone. V gene TRBV10-1 combines with J gene TRBJ2-2; 9 bases match TRBD1. V was clipped by 9 bases and J by 4 bases; unmatched bases: 6. This CDR3 comprises 14 residues. CDR1 is WNHNN and CDR2 is SYGVQD in the germline V gene (reference sequence). CDR3 in amino acids: CASSGTGTTGELFF. The CDR3 nucleotides are TGCGCCAGTTCCGGGACAGGGACCACCGGGGAGCTGTTTTTT.

The V gene is TRBV5-4, the J gene TRBJ2-1; a weak D match, TRBD1 (7 bases). The CDR3 covers 15 residues. Germline V lookup: CDR1 SGHNT, CDR2 YYREEE (reference sequence). Trimming took 0 bases from V and 8 from J, leaving 15 bases between them. DNA of the CDR3: TGTGCCAGCAGCTTGGGACAGGGAGGTTCGTATGAGCAGTTCTTC. It specifies CASSLGQGGSYEQFF.

The rearrangement joins TRBV11-3 to TRBJ2-7; 8 bases agree with TRBD1. The V segment lost 4 bases and the J segment 0 bases; nucleotides outside the gene matches: 2. CDR3 size: 14 residues. In germline, CDR1 is SGHNT, CDR2 YENEEA. The CDR3 protein is CASSSRGLSYEQYF. The CDR3 DNA sequence: TGTGCCAGCAGCTCCAGGGGGCTCTCCTACGAGCAGTACTTC.

The rearrangement joins TRBV5-1 to TRBJ1-2; D gene uncertain. Germline CDR1 SGHRS, CDR2 YFSETQ. V dropped 0 bases and J dropped 4 bases, with 13 bases sitting between them. The CDR3 runs to 15 residues. The CDR3 sequence: CASSLALRQSYGYTF. The CDR3 nucleotides read TGCGCCAGCAGCTTGGCTTTGCGGCAGTCCTATGGCTACACCTTC.

The chain combines TRBV6-5 with TRBJ2-4; TRBD1 matches 10 bases. This CDR3 spans 13 amino acids. V was clipped by 6 bases and J by 6 bases; unmatched bases: 2. Germline-derived CDR1 and CDR2 are MNHEY and SVGAGI. CDR3 in DNA: TGTGCCAGCAGAAGGACAGGGGGAAACATTCAGTACTTC. Translation: CASRRTGGNIQYF.

This clone was recorded once. This chain joins TRBV20-1 and TRBJ2-1; D gene ambiguous. Trimming pared 3 bases from V and 15 bases from J, leaving 9 bases between. The CDR3 spans 9 residues. In germline, CDR1 is DFQATT, CDR2 SNEGSKA (reference sequence). CDR3 bases: TGCAGTGCTAGTAGATGGTCGTTCTTC. Translating gives CSASRWSFF.

This clone was observed a handful of times. The chain couples TRBV25-1 to TRBJ2-7; 8 nucleotides match TRBD1. CDR1 and CDR2 from the germline V gene are MGHDK and SYGVNS. The V and J ends lost 6 bases and 1 base, in that order; junction bases with no gene match: 2. The CDR3 contains 13 residues. The CDR3: CASSRDRSYEQYF. For the CDR3, the DNA is TGTGCCAGCAGCCGGGACAGGTCCTACGAGCAGTACTTC.

The J gene is TRBJ2-2, the V gene TRBV6-5, with 9 bases identical to TRBD1. The CDR3 consists of 15 residues. Trimming cost V 2 bases and J 6 bases; bases outside gene matches: 4. Germline CDR1 reads MNHEY; CDR2 reads SVGAGI. The CDR3 here is CASSYGDRVAGELFF. The DNA of the CDR3 is TGTGCCAGCAGTTACGGGGACAGGGTGGCCGGGGAGCTGTTTTTT.

The V gene is TRBV4-1, the J gene TRBJ2-3, with TRBD2 matching over 12 bases. The CDR3 contains 14 residues. CDR1 and CDR2 from the germline V gene are MGHRA and YSYEKL. V gave up 7 bases and J gave up 5 bases; unmatched junction bases: 4. CDR3 sequence: CASNLAGGRDTQYF. The CDR3 coding sequence is TGCGCCAGCAACCTAGCGGGGGGGCGAGATACGCAGTATTTT.

The chain couples TRBV19 to TRBJ2-1; 8 positions match TRBD2. V lost 1 base and J lost 2; bases outside the gene matches: 1. In germline, CDR1 is LNHDA, CDR2 SQIVND (reference sequence). The CDR3 totals 15 residues. Written as DNA, the CDR3 is TGTGCCAGTAGTATAGCGGGGGGGGCCTACAATGAGCAGTTCTTC. Amino acid sequence: CASSIAGGAYNEQFF.